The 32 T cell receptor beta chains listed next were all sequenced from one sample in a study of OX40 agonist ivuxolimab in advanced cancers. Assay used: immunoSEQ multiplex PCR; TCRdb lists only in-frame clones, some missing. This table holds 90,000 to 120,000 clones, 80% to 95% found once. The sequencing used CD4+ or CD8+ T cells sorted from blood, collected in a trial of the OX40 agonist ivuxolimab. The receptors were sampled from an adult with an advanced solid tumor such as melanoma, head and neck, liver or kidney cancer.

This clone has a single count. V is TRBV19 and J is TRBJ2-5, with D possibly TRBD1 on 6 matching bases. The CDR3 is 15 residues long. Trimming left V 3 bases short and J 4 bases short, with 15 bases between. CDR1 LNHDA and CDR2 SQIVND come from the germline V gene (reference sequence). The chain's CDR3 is CASSIARQVLETQYF. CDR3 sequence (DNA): TGTGCCAGTAGTATTGCCAGACAGGTCCTAGAGACCCAGTACTTC.

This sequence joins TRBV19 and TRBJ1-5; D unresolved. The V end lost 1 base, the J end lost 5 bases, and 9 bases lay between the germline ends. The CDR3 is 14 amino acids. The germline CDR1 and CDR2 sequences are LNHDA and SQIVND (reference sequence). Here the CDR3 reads CASSIVAGDQPQHF. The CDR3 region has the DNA TGTGCCAGTAGTATAGTAGCGGGTGATCAGCCCCAGCATTTT.

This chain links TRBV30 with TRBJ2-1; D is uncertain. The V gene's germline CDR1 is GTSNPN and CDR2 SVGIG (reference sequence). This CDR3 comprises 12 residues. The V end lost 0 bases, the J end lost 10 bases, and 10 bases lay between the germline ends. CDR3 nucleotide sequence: TGTGCCTGGAGTGTGCGTTTGGGGGAGCAGTTCTTC. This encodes CAWSVRLGEQFF.

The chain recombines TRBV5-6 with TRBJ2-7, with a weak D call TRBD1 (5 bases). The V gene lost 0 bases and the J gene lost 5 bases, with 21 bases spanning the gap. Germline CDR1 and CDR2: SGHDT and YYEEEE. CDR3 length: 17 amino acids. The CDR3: CASSLGQGLVAWNEQYF. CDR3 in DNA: TGTGCCAGCAGCTTGGGGCAGGGCTTGGTTGCGTGGAACGAGCAGTACTTC.

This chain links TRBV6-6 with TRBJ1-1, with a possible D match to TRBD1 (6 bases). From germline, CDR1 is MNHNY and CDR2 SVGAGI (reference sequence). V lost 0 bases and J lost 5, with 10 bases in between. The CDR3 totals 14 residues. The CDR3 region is CASSYSGGRTEAFF. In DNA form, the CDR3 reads TGTGCCAGCAGTTACTCCGGGGGCAGGACTGAAGCTTTCTTT.

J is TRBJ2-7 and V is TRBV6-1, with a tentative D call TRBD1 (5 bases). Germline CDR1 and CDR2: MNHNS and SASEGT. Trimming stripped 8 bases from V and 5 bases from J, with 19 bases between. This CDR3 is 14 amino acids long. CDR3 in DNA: TGTGCCAGCTCCCCGAGGAGCAGGGTCCACGAGCAGTACTTC. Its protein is CASSPRSRVHEQYF.

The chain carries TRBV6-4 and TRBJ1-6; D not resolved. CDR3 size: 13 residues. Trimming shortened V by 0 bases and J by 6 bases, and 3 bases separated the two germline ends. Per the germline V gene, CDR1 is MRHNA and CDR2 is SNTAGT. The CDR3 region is CASSDSGNSPLHF. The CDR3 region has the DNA TGTGCCAGCAGTGACTCTGGTAATTCACCCCTCCACTTT.

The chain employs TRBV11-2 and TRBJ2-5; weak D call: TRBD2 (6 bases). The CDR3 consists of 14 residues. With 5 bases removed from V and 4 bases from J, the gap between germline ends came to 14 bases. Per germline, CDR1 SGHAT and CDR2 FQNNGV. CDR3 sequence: CASSHGRRGETQYF. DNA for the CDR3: TGTGCCAGCAGCCACGGCCGGCGGGGAGAGACCCAGTACTTC.

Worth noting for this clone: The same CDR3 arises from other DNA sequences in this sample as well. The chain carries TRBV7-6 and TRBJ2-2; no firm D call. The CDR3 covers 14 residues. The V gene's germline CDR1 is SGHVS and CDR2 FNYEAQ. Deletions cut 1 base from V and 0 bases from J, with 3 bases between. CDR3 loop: CASSLVSNTGELFF. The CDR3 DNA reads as TGTGCCAGCAGCTTAGTCTCGAACACCGGGGAGCTGTTTTTT.

The CDR3 coding sequence is TGTGCCTGGAGTCCCCTAGCGAGATATGGGGATACGCAGTATTTT. Protein: CAWSPLARYGDTQYF. The chain joins TRBV30 to TRBJ2-3; D possibly corresponds to TRBD2 (6 bases). The CDR3 has 15 residues. The germline CDR1 and CDR2 sequences are GTSNPN and SVGIG (reference sequence). Trimming pared 2 bases from V and 6 bases from J, leaving 18 bases between.

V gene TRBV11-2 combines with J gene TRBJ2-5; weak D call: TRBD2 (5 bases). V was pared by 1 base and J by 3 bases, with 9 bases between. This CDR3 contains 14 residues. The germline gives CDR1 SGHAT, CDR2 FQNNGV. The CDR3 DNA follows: TGTGCCAGCAGCTTAGGTTTCGGGAAAGAGACCCAGTACTTC. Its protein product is CASSLGFGKETQYF.

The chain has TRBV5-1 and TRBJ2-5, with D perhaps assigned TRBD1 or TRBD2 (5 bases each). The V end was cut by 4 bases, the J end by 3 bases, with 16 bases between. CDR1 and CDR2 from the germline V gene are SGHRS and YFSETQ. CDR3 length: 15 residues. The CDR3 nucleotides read TGCGCCAGCAGCGGGGGATCCCTGCAAAAAGAGACCCAGTACTTC. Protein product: CASSGGSLQKETQYF. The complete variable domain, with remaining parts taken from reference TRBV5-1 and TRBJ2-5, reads KAGVTQTPRYLIKTRGQQVTLSCSPISGHRSVSWYQQTPGQGLQFLFEYFSETQRNKGNFPGRFSGRQFSNSRSEMNVSTLELGDSALYLCASSGGSLQKETQYFGPGTRLLVL.

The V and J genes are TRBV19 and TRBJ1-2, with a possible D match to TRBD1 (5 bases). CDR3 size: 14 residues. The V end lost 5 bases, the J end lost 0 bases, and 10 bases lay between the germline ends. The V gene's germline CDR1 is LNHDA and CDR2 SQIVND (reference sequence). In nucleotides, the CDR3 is TGTGCCAGTAGTGACGACAGTACTAACTATGGCTACACCTTC. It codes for CASSDDSTNYGYTF.

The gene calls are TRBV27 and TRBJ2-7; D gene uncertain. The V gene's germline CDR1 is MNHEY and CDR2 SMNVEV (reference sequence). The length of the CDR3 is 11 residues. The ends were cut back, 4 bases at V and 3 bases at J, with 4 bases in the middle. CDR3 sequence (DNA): TGTGCCAGCAGTTCCAGCTACGAGCAGTACTTC. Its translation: CASSSSYEQYF.

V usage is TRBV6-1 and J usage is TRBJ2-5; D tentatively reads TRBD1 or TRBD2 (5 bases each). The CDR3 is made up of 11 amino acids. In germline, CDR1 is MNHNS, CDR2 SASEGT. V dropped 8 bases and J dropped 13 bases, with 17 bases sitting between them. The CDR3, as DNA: TGTGCCAGCCATACGCCGGGGCTCTTGTACTTC. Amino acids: CASHTPGLLYF.

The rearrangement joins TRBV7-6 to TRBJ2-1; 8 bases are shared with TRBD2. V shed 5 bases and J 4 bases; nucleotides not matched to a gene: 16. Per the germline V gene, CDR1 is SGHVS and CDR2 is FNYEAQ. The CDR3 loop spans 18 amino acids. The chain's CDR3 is CASSPVRGGAPGYNEQFF. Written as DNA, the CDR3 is TGTGCCAGCAGCCCAGTCCGGGGGGGGGCTCCGGGATACAATGAGCAGTTCTTC.

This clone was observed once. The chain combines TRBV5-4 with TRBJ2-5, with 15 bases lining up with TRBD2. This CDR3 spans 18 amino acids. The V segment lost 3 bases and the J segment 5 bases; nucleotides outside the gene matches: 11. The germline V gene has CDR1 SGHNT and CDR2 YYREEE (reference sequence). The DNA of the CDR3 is TGTGCCAGCAGCTCGCGGACTAGCGGGGGGGCGACCAAGGAGACCCAGTACTTC. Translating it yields CASSSRTSGGATKETQYF.

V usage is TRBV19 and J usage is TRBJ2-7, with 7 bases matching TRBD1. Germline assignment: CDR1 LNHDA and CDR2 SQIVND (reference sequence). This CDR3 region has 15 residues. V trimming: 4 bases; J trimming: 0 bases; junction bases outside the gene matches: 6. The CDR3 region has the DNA TGTGCCAGTAGTACAGCGACAGGGAGCTCCTACGAGCAGTACTTC. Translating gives CASSTATGSSYEQYF. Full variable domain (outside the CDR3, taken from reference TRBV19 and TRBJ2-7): DGGITQSPKYLFRKEGQNVTLSCEQNLNHDAMYWYRQDPGQGLRLIYYSQIVNDFQKGDIAEGYSVSREKKESFPLTVTSAQKNPTAFYLCASSTATGSSYEQYFGPGTRLTVT.

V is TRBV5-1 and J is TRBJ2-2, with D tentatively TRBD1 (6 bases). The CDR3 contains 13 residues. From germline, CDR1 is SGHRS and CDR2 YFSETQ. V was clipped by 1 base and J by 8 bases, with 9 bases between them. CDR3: CASSLTGLGELFF. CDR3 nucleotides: TGCGCCAGCAGCTTGACAGGGCTTGGGGAGCTGTTTTTT.

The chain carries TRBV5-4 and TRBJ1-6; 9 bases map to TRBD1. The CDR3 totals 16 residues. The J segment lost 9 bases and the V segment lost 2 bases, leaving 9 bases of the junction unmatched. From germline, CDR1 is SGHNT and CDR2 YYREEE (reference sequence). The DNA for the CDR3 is TGTGCCAGCAGCTTACAGGGGGCGAAGATCAGTTCACCCCTCCACTTT. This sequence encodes CASSLQGAKISSPLHF.

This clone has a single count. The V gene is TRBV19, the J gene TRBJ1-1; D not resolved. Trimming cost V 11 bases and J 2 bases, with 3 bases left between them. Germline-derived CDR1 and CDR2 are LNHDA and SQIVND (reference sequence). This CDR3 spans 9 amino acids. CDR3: CAGNTEAFF. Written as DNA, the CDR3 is TGTGCCGGAAACACTGAAGCTTTCTTT.

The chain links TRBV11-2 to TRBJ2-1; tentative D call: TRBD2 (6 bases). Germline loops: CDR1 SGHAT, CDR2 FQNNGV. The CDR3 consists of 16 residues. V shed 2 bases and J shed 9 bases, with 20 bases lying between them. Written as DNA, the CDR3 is TGTGCCAGCAGCTTAAAACTAGACCCCCCAGCGGGTGAGCAGTTCTTC. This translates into CASSLKLDPPAGEQFF.

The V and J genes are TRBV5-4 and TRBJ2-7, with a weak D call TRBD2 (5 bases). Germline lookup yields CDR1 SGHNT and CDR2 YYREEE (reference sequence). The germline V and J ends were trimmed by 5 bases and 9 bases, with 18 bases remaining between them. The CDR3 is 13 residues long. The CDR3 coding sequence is TGTGCCAGCAGACACCGGGAAACCCGCGCGCAGTACTTC. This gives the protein CASRHRETRAQYF.

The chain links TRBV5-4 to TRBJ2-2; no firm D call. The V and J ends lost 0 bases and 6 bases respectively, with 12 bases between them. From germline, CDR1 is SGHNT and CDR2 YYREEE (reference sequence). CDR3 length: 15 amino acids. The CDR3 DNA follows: TGTGCCAGCAGCTTGGGTGGGGTCGTGGCCGGGGAGCTGTTTTTT. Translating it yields CASSLGGVVAGELFF.

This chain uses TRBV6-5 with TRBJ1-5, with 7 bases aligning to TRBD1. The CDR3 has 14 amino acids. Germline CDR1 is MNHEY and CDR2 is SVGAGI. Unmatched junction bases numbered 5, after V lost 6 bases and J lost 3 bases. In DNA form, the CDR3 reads TGTGCCAGCAGCCGGGACAGAAACAATCAGCCCCAGCATTTT. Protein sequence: CASSRDRNNQPQHF.

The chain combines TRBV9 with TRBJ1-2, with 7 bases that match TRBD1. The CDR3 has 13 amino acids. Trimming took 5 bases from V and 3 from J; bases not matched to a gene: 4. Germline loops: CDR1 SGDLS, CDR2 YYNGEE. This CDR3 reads CASSRGTDYGYTF. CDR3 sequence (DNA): TGTGCCAGCAGTCGAGGGACAGACTATGGCTACACCTTC. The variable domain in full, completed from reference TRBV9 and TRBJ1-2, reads DSGVTQTPKHLITATGQRVTLRCSPRSGDLSVYWYQQSLDQGLQFLIQYYNGEERAKGNILERFSAQQFPDLHSELNLSSLELGDSALYFCASSRGTDYGYTFGSGTRLTVV.

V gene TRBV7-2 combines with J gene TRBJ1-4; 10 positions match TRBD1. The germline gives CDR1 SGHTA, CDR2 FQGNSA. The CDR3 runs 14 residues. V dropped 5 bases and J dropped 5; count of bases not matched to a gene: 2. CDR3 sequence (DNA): TGTGCCAGCAGCCCGGGACAGGGGAATGAAAAACTGTTTTTT. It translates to CASSPGQGNEKLFF.

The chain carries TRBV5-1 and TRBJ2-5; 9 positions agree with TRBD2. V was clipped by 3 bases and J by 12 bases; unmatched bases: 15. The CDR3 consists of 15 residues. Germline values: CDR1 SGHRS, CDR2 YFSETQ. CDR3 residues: CASSWGGLADHREYF. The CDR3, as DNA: TGCGCCAGCAGCTGGGGGGGACTAGCCGACCACAGGGAGTACTTC.

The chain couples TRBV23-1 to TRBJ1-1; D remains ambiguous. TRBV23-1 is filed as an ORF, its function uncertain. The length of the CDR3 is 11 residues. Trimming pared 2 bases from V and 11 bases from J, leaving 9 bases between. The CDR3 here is CASSQPVVAFF. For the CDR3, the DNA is TGCGCCAGCAGTCAACCCGTCGTGGCTTTCTTT.

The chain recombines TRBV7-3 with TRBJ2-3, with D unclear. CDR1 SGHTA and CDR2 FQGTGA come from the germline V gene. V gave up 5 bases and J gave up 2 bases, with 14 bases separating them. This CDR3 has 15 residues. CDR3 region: CASSRTHSFTDTQYF. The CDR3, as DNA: TGTGCCAGCAGCAGAACACACAGCTTCACAGATACGCAGTATTTT. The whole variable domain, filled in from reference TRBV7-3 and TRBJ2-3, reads GAGVSQTPSNKVTEKGKYVELRCDPISGHTALYWYRQSLGQGPEFLIYFQGTGAADDSGLPNDRFFAVRPEGSVSTLKIQRTERGDSAVYLCASSRTHSFTDTQYFGPGTRLTVL.

Here the CDR3 DNA reads TGTGCCAGTAGTATAGTCGCTAGCAATCAGCCCCAGCATTTT. Protein product: CASSIVASNQPQHF. The chain has TRBV19 and TRBJ1-5, with D unclear. The CDR3 totals 14 residues. The V end lost 1 base, the J end lost 0 bases, and 4 bases lay between the germline ends. Germline V gene sequence: CDR1 LNHDA, CDR2 SQIVND (reference sequence).

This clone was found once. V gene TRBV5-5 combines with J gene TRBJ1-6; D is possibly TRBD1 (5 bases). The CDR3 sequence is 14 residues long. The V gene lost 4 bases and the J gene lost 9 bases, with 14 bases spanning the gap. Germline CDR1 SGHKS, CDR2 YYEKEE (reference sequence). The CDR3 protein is CASSKTGELSPLHF. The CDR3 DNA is TGTGCCAGCAGCAAAACAGGAGAGCTTTCACCCCTCCACTTT.